The clone carrying this T cell receptor (beta chain) was found many times. The antigen remains undetermined. These data are taken from a study of neurological immune-mediated disorders. Whole-study findings and limits: Because no CDR3 amino acid sequences were shared across subjects by expanded clones, private repertoires were suggested in all groups. HTLV-1-associated myelopathy had the most TCR clonal expansion, and multiple sclerosis had the least, less than healthy controls.

Germline V gives CDR1 SGHRS, CDR2 YFSETQ. V lost 7 bases, J lost 3 bases, and 7 bases stayed unmatched. The CDR3 loop spans 15 amino acids. There were 850,000 to 1,000,000 CD4+ or CD8+ T cells used in the sorted libraries. Each TCR transcript was tagged with a 10-nucleotide random UMI during 5'RACE. MiXCR was run by TCRdb on the 5' RACE reads, yielding one entry per CDR3 protein. The sample has 30,000 to 45,000 distinct CDR3 sequences; around a tenth are singletons. This sequence originates from a woman between 25 and 40 years old with HTLV-1-associated myelopathy (HAM/TSP). The chain links TRBV5-1 to TRBJ2-6; 7 bases align to TRBD1. Sample: CD4+ T cells from blood. CDR3 in DNA: TGCGCCAGCCAACCTACAGGGGATGGGGCCAACGTCCTGACTTTC. Protein product: CASQPTGDGANVLTF.